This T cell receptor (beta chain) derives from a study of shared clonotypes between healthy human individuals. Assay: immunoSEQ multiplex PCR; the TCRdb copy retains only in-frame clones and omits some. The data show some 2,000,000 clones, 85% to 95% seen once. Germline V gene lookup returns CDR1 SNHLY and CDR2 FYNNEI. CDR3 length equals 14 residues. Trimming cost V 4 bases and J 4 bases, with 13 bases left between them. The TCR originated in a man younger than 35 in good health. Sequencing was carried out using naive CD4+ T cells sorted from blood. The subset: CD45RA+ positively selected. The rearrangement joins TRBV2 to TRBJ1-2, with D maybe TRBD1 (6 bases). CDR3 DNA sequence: TGTGCCAGCAGTGTATCACAGGGACTCTATGGCTACACCTTC. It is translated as CASSVSQGLYGYTF.